The sample holds a few counts of the clone carrying this T cell receptor beta chain. Its antigen is undetermined. The time point denotes: newly diagnosed GD, antithyroid drugs for less than 3 months. PBMCs provided the RNA from which the TCR library was made. The data were taken from a study of regulatory T cells in long-lasting Graves disease. Study-wide points: No thyroid tissue was studied; the work used peripheral blood only.

Combining iRepertoire HTBI primers with Arm-PCR of CDR3 regions, the authors built TCR beta libraries. TCRdb ran MiXCR on the multiplex PCR reads and lists one entry per CDR3 protein. The data contain around 480,000 distinct CDR3 sequences, roughly 17% of them singletons. These data were also filed under a second study, of T cells in Graves' hyperthyroidism and ophthalmopathy.

The origin of this receptor is a man between 40 and 49 years old with Graves disease. The sample in question was peripheral blood mononuclear cells (PBMCs), obtained at new diagnosis, from a patient treated with antithyroid drugs.

CDR3 protein: CASSPLLGSGGRYGYTF. The CDR3, as DNA: TGTGCCAGCAGCCCCTTACTCGGCTCGGGCGGGCGCTATGGCTACACCTTC. The chain is built from TRBV5-4 and TRBJ1-2; D not resolved. Deletions cut 4 bases from V and 4 bases from J, with 23 bases between. In germline, CDR1 is SGHNT, CDR2 YYREEE (reference sequence). The CDR3 length is 17 residues.